This entry lists 30 T cell receptor beta chains sequenced from one sample in a study of cytomegalovirus exposure and HLA in healthy donors. A multiplex PCR was run with 60 Vbeta primers and 13 Jbeta primers. This table comes from immunoSEQ multiplex PCR, and its TCRdb copy is limited to in-frame clones, with some not included. The sample yields 100,000 to 140,000 clones, roughly 82% seen once. Sequencing used PBMCs. The source of these receptors is a male donor in good health and CMV-seronegative.

This clone was counted between two and nine times. The chain combines TRBV28 with TRBJ1-2; D is possibly TRBD1 (6 bases). The germline CDR1 and CDR2 sequences are MDHEN and SYDVKM. The V end lost 10 bases, the J end lost 1 base, and 19 bases lay between the germline ends. This CDR3 is 15 amino acids long. The chain's CDR3 is CATFSGTPYNYGYTF. CDR3 in DNA: TGTGCCACCTTCTCCGGGACACCATATAACTATGGCTACACCTTC.

This chain joins TRBV5-1 and TRBJ1-5; 9 bases fit TRBD1. This CDR3 is built from 16 residues. The V and J ends lost 0 bases and 5 bases, in that order; junction bases with no gene match: 6. Germline values: CDR1 SGHRS, CDR2 YFSETQ. The CDR3 DNA sequence: TGCGCCAGCAGCTTGGAGGCGGGGACAGGGTATCAGCCCCAGCATTTT. Translating gives CASSLEAGTGYQPQHF. Supplemented by reference TRBV5-1 and TRBJ1-5, the full variable domain reads KAGVTQTPRYLIKTRGQQVTLSCSPISGHRSVSWYQQTPGQGLQFLFEYFSETQRNKGNFPGRFSGRQFSNSRSEMNVSTLELGDSALYLCASSLEAGTGYQPQHFGDGTRLSIL.

The V gene is TRBV5-1, the J gene TRBJ2-7; a possible D gene is TRBD2 (6 bases). The CDR3 has 16 residues. V was shortened by 4 bases and J by 0 bases, with 17 bases between the two germline ends. Germline V lookup: CDR1 SGHRS, CDR2 YFSETQ. CDR3 sequence (DNA): TGCGCCAGCAGCCCAATCGAGCGGGTAATCTCCTACGAGCAGTACTTC. Its translation: CASSPIERVISYEQYF.

V is TRBV7-2 and J is TRBJ2-1; a possible D gene is TRBD2 (5 bases). The V and J ends lost 1 base and 5 bases respectively, with 15 bases between them. Germline CDR1 reads SGHTA; CDR2 reads FQGNSA. CDR3 size: 16 residues. The CDR3 nucleotides are TGTGCCAGCAGCTTAGGGGGTGGGAGCCCGCACAATGAGCAGTTCTTC. Translation: CASSLGGGSPHNEQFF.

This chain connects TRBV5-1 to TRBJ2-1, with D possibly being TRBD1 (6 bases). Trimming took 5 bases from V and 4 from J, leaving 19 bases between them. The CDR3 runs 16 residues. Germline CDR1 is SGHRS and CDR2 is YFSETQ. The CDR3 DNA is TGCGCCAGCAGAAACTCCCCGGGACAAACATACAATGAGCAGTTCTTC. Its protein product is CASRNSPGQTYNEQFF.

The chain recombines TRBV19 with TRBJ1-5; no clear D gene. Germline CDR1 is LNHDA and CDR2 is SQIVND (reference sequence). CDR3 length equals 12 residues. The CDR3 spells CAGGPNNQPQHF. DNA of the CDR3: TGTGCGGGCGGGCCCAACAATCAGCCCCAGCATTTT.

This clone was seen a handful of times. This chain joins TRBV2 and TRBJ1-5, with a weak D call TRBD1 (6 bases). V lost 3 bases, J lost 7 bases, and 16 bases lay in between. Germline V gene lookup returns CDR1 SNHLY and CDR2 FYNNEI. The length of the CDR3 is 15 residues. CDR3 in DNA: TGTGCCAGCAGTGACGAACAGGGCAGGGCGCAGCCCCAGCATTTT. This sequence encodes CASSDEQGRAQPQHF.

The chain uses TRBV19 and TRBJ2-5; 8 bases fit TRBD1. Gene TRBJ2-7 matches the end of the DNA better, so the J call may be wrong. The CDR3 is 14 amino acids. The germline gives CDR1 LNHDA, CDR2 SQIVND (reference sequence). The CDR3 DNA is TGTGCCAGTAGTGTCGACAGGGGTTCCTACGAGCAGTACTTC. This sequence encodes CASSVDRGSYEQYF.

This clone has a single count. The chain joins TRBV4-1 to TRBJ2-1, with D tentatively TRBD2 (6 bases). V lost 4 bases and J 9 bases, leaving 10 bases between the germline ends. Germline CDR1 MGHRA, CDR2 YSYEKL. The CDR3 covers 12 residues. The CDR3 spells CASSPGDSEQFF. In DNA form, the CDR3 reads TGCGCCAGCAGCCCGGGAGATTCTGAGCAGTTCTTC.

The chain is built from TRBV4-1 and TRBJ2-1; D is possibly TRBD2 (6 bases). The CDR3 covers 15 residues. V was shortened by 2 bases and J by 5 bases, with 13 bases between the two germline ends. Germline CDR1 and CDR2: MGHRA and YSYEKL. CDR3 in amino acids: CASSQLASVNNEQFF. The CDR3 DNA is TGCGCCAGCAGCCAATTAGCTAGCGTTAACAATGAGCAGTTCTTC.

The chain employs TRBV14 and TRBJ2-3, with a possible D match to TRBD2 (6 bases). This CDR3 comprises 15 residues. CDR1 SGHDN and CDR2 FVKESK come from the germline V gene. Trimming took off 4 bases at V and 3 bases at J, with 14 bases between the two ends. CDR3 region: CASSRRGLYTDTQYF. The CDR3 nucleotides are TGTGCCAGCAGCCGCCGGGGACTTTATACAGATACGCAGTATTTT. Looking up the rest from reference TRBV14 and TRBJ2-3 gives the full variable domain: EAGVTQFPSHSVIEKGQTVTLRCDPISGHDNLYWYRRVMGKEIKFLLHFVKESKQDESGMPNNRFLAERTGGTYSTLKVQPAELEDSGVYFCASSRRGLYTDTQYFGPGTRLTVL.

This clone occurred a few times. The J gene is TRBJ1-4, the V gene TRBV5-6; D is unresolved. The germline CDR1 and CDR2 sequences are SGHDT and YYEEEE. This CDR3 contains 14 residues. V was shortened by 1 base and J by 12 bases, with 16 bases between the two germline ends. The CDR3 protein is CASSLLTPMNELFF. The CDR3 nucleotides are TGTGCCAGCAGCTTGTTGACTCCAATGAACGAACTGTTTTTT.

The V and J genes are TRBV2 and TRBJ2-5; D may be TRBD2 (5 bases). Near its end, the DNA agrees better with TRBJ2-7, so the J call may be wrong. The CDR3 covers 14 residues. CDR1 SNHLY and CDR2 FYNNEI come from the germline V gene. The CDR3 protein is CASSPRTVTYEQYF. The CDR3 DNA is TGTGCCAGCAGTCCGAGGACTGTTACCTACGAGCAGTACTTC.

The chain carries TRBV11-2 and TRBJ2-7, with D perhaps TRBD1 (6 bases). Trimming cost V 5 bases and J 2 bases, with 16 bases left between them. The germline gives CDR1 SGHAT, CDR2 FQNNGV. The CDR3 is made up of 15 amino acids. For the CDR3, the DNA is TGTGCCAGCAGCGCTTTCATGGGACAAGCCTACGAGCAGTACTTC. Translation gives CASSAFMGQAYEQYF.

This chain uses TRBV11-2 with TRBJ2-5; 7 bases line up with TRBD2. The J call is doubtful: the DNA matches TRBJ2-7 better. CDR1 is SGHAT, CDR2 FQNNGV, per germline. The CDR3 is 14 amino acids. CDR3 nucleotide sequence: TGTGCCAGCAGCTTATCTAGCGGTGCCTACGAGCAGTACTTC. This gives the protein CASSLSSGAYEQYF.

In this sample, this clone turned up once. The gene calls are TRBV30 and TRBJ2-7, with a possible D match to TRBD1 (6 bases). The CDR3 loop spans 13 amino acids. Deletions cut 7 bases from V and 2 bases from J, with 15 bases between. Looked up from germline, CDR1 is GTSNPN and CDR2 is SVGIG (reference sequence). CDR3 nucleotides: TGTGCCTTTGCTGTCGGACAGCCCTACGAGCAGTACTTC. It codes for CAFAVGQPYEQYF.

This clone was seen a few times. Here the CDR3 DNA reads TGTGCCAGCAGCGTAGCCCTTTGGGAGGGGACAGATACGCAGTATTTT. This sequence encodes CASSVALWEGTDTQYF. The rearrangement links TRBV9 to TRBJ2-3; 7 bases are shared with TRBD2. CDR1 and CDR2 from the germline V gene are SGDLS and YYNGEE. Unmatched junction bases numbered 7, after V lost 0 bases and J lost 3 bases. The CDR3 runs 16 residues.

This chain links TRBV5-1 with TRBJ2-3, with TRBD2 matching over 7 bases. Germline CDR1 and CDR2: SGHRS and YFSETQ. CDR3 size: 15 residues. The V and J ends lost 4 bases and 2 bases, in that order; junction bases with no gene match: 7. The CDR3 nucleotides are TGCGCCAGCAGCCCCGCGGGAGAGATCACAGATACGCAGTATTTT. This codes for CASSPAGEITDTQYF.

The rearrangement links TRBV9 to TRBJ2-1; D not resolved. The CDR3 extends over 12 amino acids. Germline loops: CDR1 SGDLS, CDR2 YYNGEE. Trimming took off 3 bases at V and 7 bases at J, with 8 bases between the two ends. This CDR3 is CASSATWNEQFF. For the CDR3, the DNA is TGTGCCAGCAGCGCCACTTGGAATGAGCAGTTCTTC.

This CDR3 reads CARSSTGLAGVYNEQFF. As DNA, the CDR3 is TGTGCCAGAAGCTCAACAGGGTTGGCTGGGGTCTACAATGAGCAGTTCTTC. V is TRBV5-3 and J is TRBJ2-1; D is perhaps TRBD1 (6 bases). TRBV5-3 is designated an ORF whose function remains uncertain. This CDR3 has 17 residues. Trimming cost V 3 bases and J 3 bases, with 19 bases left between them.

The count of this clone is one. This chain connects TRBV12-5 to TRBJ1-2; unclear D gene. Germline V lookup: CDR1 LGHNT, CDR2 FRNRAP. The CDR3 covers 12 residues. V dropped 5 bases and J dropped 6 bases, with 10 bases sitting between them. The DNA for the CDR3 is TGTGCTAGTGGTCCCGGGATAGATGGCTACACCTTC. It translates to CASGPGIDGYTF.

V usage is TRBV2 and J usage is TRBJ2-5, with 10 bases fitting TRBD1. This CDR3 contains 16 residues. Unmatched junction bases numbered 5, after V lost 0 bases and J lost 4 bases. Per the germline V gene, CDR1 is SNHLY and CDR2 is FYNNEI. CDR3 DNA sequence: TGTGCCAGCAGTGAAGCGTGGGACAGGGGAGGAGAGACCCAGTACTTC. Translation: CASSEAWDRGGETQYF.

The V gene is TRBV7-3, the J gene TRBJ2-1, with TRBD2 matching 7 bases. Per the germline V gene, CDR1 is SGHTA and CDR2 is FQGTGA. Trimming took 5 bases from V and 2 from J; bases not matched to a gene: 9. The CDR3 runs to 16 residues. As DNA, the CDR3 is TGTGCCAGCAGCCCCCTCCCAACTAGCGCCTACAATGAGCAGTTCTTC. This gives the protein CASSPLPTSAYNEQFF.

The J gene is TRBJ2-3, the V gene TRBV4-1; perhaps TRBD2 as D (7 bases). Germline V gene sequence: CDR1 MGHRA, CDR2 YSYEKL. The CDR3 spans 17 residues. V lost 4 bases to trimming and J lost 3 bases, with 20 bases between them. The CDR3 is CASSPSSTGGETDTQYF. The CDR3 nucleotides are TGCGCCAGCAGCCCCTCCTCTACGGGGGGCGAAACAGATACGCAGTATTTT.

This clone was seen only once. CDR3 protein: CASSPTIPGQGAVNEQYF. The CDR3 coding sequence is TGCGCCAGCAGCCCCACAATCCCCGGACAGGGGGCAGTCAACGAGCAGTACTTC. The chain couples TRBV4-1 to TRBJ2-7; 11 nucleotides match TRBD1. The germline gives CDR1 MGHRA, CDR2 YSYEKL. V lost 4 bases, J lost 5 bases, and 16 bases stayed unmatched. The CDR3 spans 18 residues.

The V call is TRBV10-3, the J call TRBJ1-5, with 10 bases lining up with TRBD1. Trimming removed 2 bases from V and 6 bases from J; junction bases left unmatched: 1. Germline V lookup: CDR1 ENHRY, CDR2 SYGVKD. This CDR3 has 14 residues. The CDR3 loop is CAISEGTGVQPQHF. CDR3 bases: TGTGCCATCAGTGAGGGGACAGGGGTTCAGCCCCAGCATTTT.

The V call is TRBV7-9, the J call TRBJ2-1, with TRBD2 identical over 9 bases. CDR3 length equals 15 residues. After removal of 3 bases from V and 3 bases from J, the junction contained 3 bases not matched to a gene. The germline V gene has CDR1 SEHNR and CDR2 FQNEAQ (reference sequence). CDR3 bases: TGTGCCAGCAGCTTTAGCGGGAGTAGCTACAATGAGCAGTTCTTC. Amino acids: CASSFSGSSYNEQFF.

The chain carries TRBV18 and TRBJ1-1; no definite D call. The CDR3 length is 18 residues. Between the trimmed V and J ends, which lost 0 bases and 1 base, there was a span of 18 bases. CDR1 is KGHSH and CDR2 is LQKENI in the germline V gene. The CDR3 nucleotides read TGTGCCAGCTCACCACCGGCGGCCCAGACCTCCCGGAACACTGAAGCTTTCTTT. This gives the protein CASSPPAAQTSRNTEAFF.

This sequence joins TRBV7-6 and TRBJ2-2; no definite D call. CDR3 length: 18 amino acids. V was pared by 1 base and J by 0 bases, with 15 bases between. CDR1 SGHVS and CDR2 FNYEAQ come from the germline V gene. The CDR3 is CASSLVQPLFANTGELFF. The CDR3 coding sequence is TGTGCCAGCAGCTTAGTTCAACCCCTATTCGCGAACACCGGGGAGCTGTTTTTT.

The V call is TRBV27, the J call TRBJ1-5, with D maybe TRBD1 (6 bases). V dropped 4 bases and J dropped 1 base, with 11 bases sitting between them. The CDR3 contains 15 residues. Germline assignment: CDR1 MNHEY and CDR2 SMNVEV (reference sequence). The CDR3 DNA follows: TGTGCCAGCAGTTCTGGGGGCGCGAGCAATCAGCCCCAGCATTTT. This sequence encodes CASSSGGASNQPQHF.